This record looks at one T cell receptor beta chain sequence and its context. Its antigen is undetermined. The data derive from a study of vaccination and CD4 T cells after COVID-19. Indicated treatment: roughly ten-day PBMC culture with coronavirus spike peptide pools or control peptides (ViraFEST assay). V lost 1 base, J lost 6 bases, and 10 bases lay in between. The V gene's germline CDR1 is SGHNT and CDR2 YENEEA. The CDR3 consists of 13 residues. Study observations and caveats: Convalescent patients' median share of reactive clones seen only post-vaccination was about 87%.

Once obtained from cultured CD4+ T cells, the DNA was sequenced using the Oncomine TCR Beta short-read assay. It was cultured CD4+ T cells from which genomic DNA was extracted. From the PCR reads, TCRdb called clonotypes with MiXCR, one entry per CDR3 protein. The sample lists tens of thousands of distinct CDR3 sequences; about 31% were seen once. The V gene is TRBV11-3, the J gene TRBJ2-7; D not certain. The source material was cultured CD4+ T cells from blood. This sequence was found in a human donor with COVID-19. The CDR3 loop reads CASSLGRDREQYF. CDR3 in DNA: TGTGCCAGCAGCTTAGGAAGGGATCGCGAGCAGTACTTC.